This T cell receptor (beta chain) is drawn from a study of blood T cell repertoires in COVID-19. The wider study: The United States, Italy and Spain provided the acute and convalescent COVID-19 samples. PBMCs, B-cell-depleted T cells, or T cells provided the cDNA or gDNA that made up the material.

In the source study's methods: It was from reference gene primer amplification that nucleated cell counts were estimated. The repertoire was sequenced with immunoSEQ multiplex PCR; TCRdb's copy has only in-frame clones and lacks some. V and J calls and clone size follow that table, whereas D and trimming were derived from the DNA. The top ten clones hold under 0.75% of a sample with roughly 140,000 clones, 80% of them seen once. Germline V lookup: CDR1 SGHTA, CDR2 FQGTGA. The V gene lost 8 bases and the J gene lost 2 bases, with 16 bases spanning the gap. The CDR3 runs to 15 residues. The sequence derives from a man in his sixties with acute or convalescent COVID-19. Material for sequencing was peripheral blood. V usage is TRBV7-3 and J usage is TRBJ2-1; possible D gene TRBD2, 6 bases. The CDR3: CASGQQAGTYNEQFF. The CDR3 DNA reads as TGTGCCAGCGGGCAACAAGCGGGCACCTACAATGAGCAGTTCTTC.